Shown below are 13 T cell receptor beta chains from a single sample sequenced in a study of CD8+CD57+ T cells in acquired aplastic anemia. CDR3 and TCR beta VDJ profiling relied on a genomic DNA template. TCRdb called the reads again in MiXCR, with one record for every CDR3 protein. The sample includes approximately 220,000 distinct CDR3 sequences, approximately 51% of them seen just once. Patients sequenced had flow cytometry evidence of CD8+CD57+ cell expansion. Sequenced sample: sorted CD4+, CD8+, or CD8+CD57+ T cells (not recorded which) from PBMCs. Every receptor here comes from a human donor with aplastic anemia.

The genes are TRBV15 and TRBJ1-4; 8 nucleotides align to TRBD1. The CDR3 is made up of 14 amino acids. Germline CDR1 reads LNHNV; CDR2 reads YYDKDF (reference sequence). The V gene end was trimmed by 5 bases and the J gene end by 6 bases; junction bases not matched to a gene: 5. The CDR3 sequence is CATSPGQGHEKLFF. CDR3 in DNA: TGTGCCACCAGCCCCGGACAGGGACATGAAAAACTGTTTTTT. The variable domain in full, completed from reference TRBV15 and TRBJ1-4, reads DAMVIQNPRYQVTQFGKPVTLSCSQTLNHNVMYWYQQKSSQAPKLLFHYYDKDFNNEADTPDNFQSRRPNTSFCFLDIRSPGLGDTAMYLCATSPGQGHEKLFFGSGTQLSVL.

The chain couples TRBV6-1 to TRBJ1-2; 7 positions agree with TRBD1. CDR3 length: 16 amino acids. After removal of 5 bases from V and 2 bases from J, the junction contained 11 bases not matched to a gene. Germline CDR1 reads MNHNS; CDR2 reads SASEGT. CDR3 residues: CASSPPPDRPNYGYTF. The CDR3 nucleotides read TGTGCCAGCAGTCCCCCCCCGGACAGGCCGAACTATGGCTACACCTTC.

With regard to this clonotype: Given a much more abundant clone one base away, this may be a read error. The CDR3 protein is CASSSPGLLSYEQYF. The CDR3 nucleotides are TGTGCCAGCAGTTCCCCGGGTCTACTGAGCTACGAGCAGTACTTC. The chain combines TRBV6-4 with TRBJ2-7; no reliable D call. The germline gives CDR1 MRHNA, CDR2 SNTAGT. Trimming removed 5 bases at V and 3 bases at J, with 17 bases between. The CDR3 consists of 15 residues.

This rearrangement joins TRBV7-6 to TRBJ2-5, with 8 bases matching TRBD1. CDR1 and CDR2 (germline): SGHVS, FNYEAQ. The CDR3 extends over 14 amino acids. V lost 1 base, J lost 5 bases, and 3 bases stayed unmatched. The CDR3, as DNA: TGTGCCAGCAGCTTAGGGACAGGGTCGGAGACCCAGTACTTC. Amino acids: CASSLGTGSETQYF.

The chain joins TRBV19 to TRBJ2-7; possibly TRBD1 for D (8 bases). The length of the CDR3 is 20 residues. V dropped 5 bases and J dropped 0 bases, with 29 bases sitting between them. Germline assignment: CDR1 LNHDA and CDR2 SQIVND (reference sequence). The CDR3: CASSQQGGGRGLRSSYEQYF. CDR3 DNA: TGTGCCAGTAGTCAACAGGGGGGGGGCAGGGGGCTACGGAGCTCCTACGAGCAGTACTTC. Complete variable domain (other parts from reference TRBV19 and TRBJ2-7): DGGITQSPKYLFRKEGQNVTLSCEQNLNHDAMYWYRQDPGQGLRLIYYSQIVNDFQKGDIAEGYSVSREKKESFPLTVTSAQKNPTAFYLCASSQQGGGRGLRSSYEQYFGPGTRLTVT.

This clonotype was observed at least ten times. CDR3 sequence: CASSGMGGTGELFF. The CDR3 bases are TGTGCCAGCAGTGGAATGGGAGGCACCGGGGAGCTGTTTTTT. V usage is TRBV25-1 and J usage is TRBJ2-2, with D maybe TRBD2 (6 bases). Trimming took off 4 bases at V and 4 bases at J, with 10 bases between the two ends. CDR3 length: 14 amino acids. Germline V gene data show CDR1 as MGHDK and CDR2 as SYGVNS.

A note on this clonotype: This is likely a read error, given that the CDR3 carries no conserved phenylalanine or tryptophan at its end. This chain links TRBV7-2 with TRBJ2-7, with 14 bases identical to TRBD2. Trimming cost V 4 bases and J 3 bases; bases outside gene matches: 2. This CDR3 spans 15 amino acids. Germline-derived CDR1 and CDR2 are SGHTA and FQGNSA. This CDR3 reads CASSSGLAGVYEQYC. The DNA of the CDR3 is TGTGCCAGCAGCTCGGGACTAGCGGGGGTCTACGAGCAGTACTGC.

This clonotype was counted at least ten times. The chain carries TRBV11-2 and TRBJ1-2; no clear D gene. V was clipped by 2 bases and J by 7 bases, with 11 bases between them. The CDR3 spans 13 residues. CDR1 is SGHAT and CDR2 is FQNNGV in the germline V gene. The CDR3: CASSLNQERGYTF. The CDR3, as DNA: TGTGCCAGCAGCTTAAATCAGGAGCGTGGCTACACCTTC.

For this clonotype: A single base separates this from a much larger clone, so it may be a read error. This is likely a read error, given that the CDR3 carries no conserved phenylalanine or tryptophan at its end. V usage is TRBV5-5 and J usage is TRBJ2-7, with 7 positions matching TRBD2. CDR1 is SGHKS and CDR2 is YYEKEE in the germline V gene (reference sequence). The V segment lost 4 bases and the J segment 4 bases; nucleotides outside the gene matches: 14. This CDR3 is 16 amino acids long. CDR3 nucleotide sequence: TGTGCCAGCAGCACCGGGGAGACTAGCAGAAGGTACGAGCAGTACTCC. Encoded protein: CASSTGETSRRYEQYS.

The chain carries TRBV5-1 and TRBJ2-5; D is undetermined. CDR3 length: 14 amino acids. Trimming stripped 4 bases from V and 2 bases from J, with 12 bases between. Per germline, CDR1 SGHRS and CDR2 YFSETQ. CDR3 in DNA: TGCGCCAGCAGCGAGAGACCGTCACAAGAGACCCAGTACTTC. It is translated as CASSERPSQETQYF.

The table lists this clonotype with many counts. This rearrangement joins TRBV6-6 to TRBJ2-5; TRBD2 is a possible D gene (5 bases). Trimming left V 2 bases short and J 5 bases short, with 15 bases between. The V gene's germline CDR1 is MNHNY and CDR2 SVGAGI (reference sequence). The CDR3 contains 15 residues. The CDR3 reads CASSYDGGVFETQYF. The CDR3 DNA is TGTGCCAGCAGTTACGACGGAGGAGTTTTCGAGACCCAGTACTTC.

The chain employs TRBV4-1 and TRBJ2-5; D is undetermined. The CDR3 runs 14 residues. V lost 2 bases to trimming and J lost 3 bases, with 10 bases between them. Germline V gene lookup returns CDR1 MGHRA and CDR2 YSYEKL. The CDR3 sequence is CASSQMLREETQYF. As DNA, the CDR3 is TGCGCCAGCAGCCAAATGTTAAGGGAAGAGACCCAGTACTTC.

The V call is TRBV7-6, the J call TRBJ2-6; the match to TRBD2 covers 9 bases. The CDR3 loop spans 19 amino acids. The germline V gene encodes CDR1 SGHVS and CDR2 FNYEAQ. Unmatched junction bases numbered 15, after V lost 5 bases and J lost 4 bases. The CDR3 is CASSRNRAGGRTGANVLTF. The CDR3 DNA sequence: TGTGCCAGCAGCCGAAATCGAGCGGGGGGACGGACCGGGGCCAACGTCCTGACTTTC.